One sample yielded the 5 T cell receptor beta chains listed below, sequenced in a study of T cells in Graves' hyperthyroidism and ophthalmopathy. Amplified TCR beta CDR3 regions derived from RNA transcripts. Using the HTBI primer set, a first-round RT-PCR was run on the TCR CDR3. From the multiplex PCR reads, TCRdb called clonotypes with MiXCR, one entry per CDR3 protein. The repertoire holds hundreds of thousands of distinct CDR3 sequences, with 15% as singletons. Sequenced material: blood. These receptors came from an older woman with Graves' ophthalmopathy.

This clonotype occurred many times. The rearrangement links TRBV7-9 to TRBJ1-4; D is unclear. V was trimmed by 5 bases and J by 0 bases, leaving 13 bases between them. This CDR3 has 16 residues. Germline V gene sequence: CDR1 SEHNR, CDR2 FQNEAQ (reference sequence). CDR3 coding DNA: TGTGCCAGCAGCATCCCTAGGGATACAACTAATGAAAAACTGTTTTTT. This sequence encodes CASSIPRDTTNEKLFF.

This rearrangement joins TRBV5-1 to TRBJ1-3; the D is unclear. From germline, CDR1 is SGHRS and CDR2 YFSETQ. This CDR3 comprises 14 residues. Trimming shortened V by 0 bases and J by 5 bases, and 9 bases separated the two germline ends. The CDR3: CASSLASNRNTIYF. In nucleotides, the CDR3 is TGCGCCAGCAGCTTGGCCTCGAACAGAAACACCATATATTTT.

V is TRBV19 and J is TRBJ1-5; no definite D call. This CDR3 has 13 amino acids. Trimming stripped 5 bases from V and 7 bases from J, with 12 bases between. The germline V gene has CDR1 LNHDA and CDR2 SQIVND (reference sequence). CDR3 sequence reads: CASSDRRMQPQHF. CDR3 bases: TGTGCCAGTAGTGATCGACGGATGCAGCCCCAGCATTTT.

In this sample, this clonotype turned up many times. The chain employs TRBV11-1 and TRBJ2-7; D is unresolved. In germline, CDR1 is SGHAT, CDR2 FQDESV (reference sequence). The CDR3 loop spans 15 amino acids. Trimming left V 4 bases short and J 4 bases short, with 17 bases between. Here the CDR3 DNA reads TGTGCCAGCAGCTCCGCTCAAGGACCCTCATACGAGCAGTACTTC. Protein: CASSSAQGPSYEQYF.

This clonotype was counted many times. This chain's CDR3 is CATSDSRQNSNQPQHF. In DNA form, the CDR3 reads TGTGCCACCAGTGATTCACGACAGAATAGCAATCAGCCCCAGCATTTT. The chain links TRBV24-1 to TRBJ1-5; D is possibly TRBD1 (5 bases). Germline V gives CDR1 KGHDR, CDR2 SFDVKD. V lost 2 bases to trimming and J lost 0 bases, with 10 bases between them. This CDR3 comprises 16 residues.